This TCR beta chain was captured by sequencing in a study of blood T cell repertoires in COVID-19. Study in general: Donors in the United States, Italy and Spain gave samples during acute or convalescent COVID-19.

Sequenced by immunoSEQ multiplex PCR; TCRdb stores in-frame clones only, minus some. The sample holds hundreds of thousands of clones; 85% to 90% are singletons and the top ten take 8.8%. The study drew participants aged about 18 to 95 years from 20 to 30 US areas. Researchers sorted participants into cohorts using their self-reported clinical history. Donors of Cohort 3 who recovered were those that had two negative PCRs, clearance, or symptom resolution. In germline, CDR1 is MNHEY, CDR2 SVGAGI. The CDR3 totals 15 residues. V dropped 6 bases and J dropped 0; count of bases not matched to a gene: 5. Sequencing was performed on PBMCs or T cells enriched from blood (not recorded which). The chain employs TRBV6-5 and TRBJ2-1, with TRBD2 matching over 7 bases. This receptor was obtained from a man in his forties or fifties who had recovered from COVID-19. CDR3 coding DNA: TGTGCCAGCAGGTTAGCGGGCAGCTCCTACAATGAGCAGTTCTTC. Protein sequence: CASRLAGSSYNEQFF.